These T cell receptor beta chains were read from a single sample in a study of identical twins. Each CDR3 protein is one row after TCRdb ran MiXCR on the 5' RACE reads. The sample has 450,000 or so distinct CDR3 sequences, 20% to 25% seen once; the top ten hold over 2.5%. The same specimen was also included in a second study, on T cells expressing NK-cell markers.

The sequenced sample was CD4+ T cells sorted from blood. All receptors come from a woman aged 18-29 years in good health. The conserved cysteine and the conserved F or W are not part of the CDR3 here. The order of the fields is J gene, V gene, CDR3 protein.

J gene: TRBJ2-1
V gene: TRBV2
CDR3 protein: ASSGPGGRMNEQF

J gene: TRBJ1-1
V gene: TRBV15
CDR3 protein: ATARNLGRTEAF

J gene: TRBJ2-3
V gene: TRBV14
CDR3 protein: ASSRLAISTDTQY

J gene: TRBJ2-7
V gene: TRBV11-2
CDR3 protein: ASSHLTTYEQY

J gene: TRBJ2-1
V gene: TRBV28
CDR3 protein: ASSIREVNEQF

J gene: TRBJ2-1
V gene: TRBV20-1
CDR3 protein: SASLAIIDEQF

J gene: TRBJ2-3
V gene: TRBV7-9
CDR3 protein: ASSSNPGHLTDTQY

J gene: TRBJ1-4
V gene: TRBV9
CDR3 protein: ASSPDGGIREKLF

J gene: TRBJ2-3
V gene: TRBV7-2
CDR3 protein: ASSSYSTDTQY

J gene: TRBJ1-2
V gene: TRBV7-9
CDR3 protein: ASSSDVRAHGYT

J gene: TRBJ2-1
V gene: TRBV29-1
CDR3 protein: SVKAGDRGHGEQF

J gene: TRBJ2-7
V gene: TRBV20-1
CDR3 protein: SAITQGWSYEQY

J gene: TRBJ2-3
V gene: TRBV12-3/TRBV12-4
CDR3 protein: ASSSLSGVRGTDTQY

J gene: TRBJ2-7
V gene: TRBV5-1
CDR3 protein: ASSLEQGRYEQY

J gene: TRBJ2-3
V gene: TRBV7-3
CDR3 protein: ASSFPSGSGASTDTQY

J gene: TRBJ2-7
V gene: TRBV12-3/TRBV12-4
CDR3 protein: ASSLQSFEQY

J gene: TRBJ2-1
V gene: TRBV10-3
CDR3 protein: AISERTANALNEQF

J gene: TRBJ2-5
V gene: TRBV10-2
CDR3 protein: ASRRTSEGRTQY

J gene: TRBJ1-5
V gene: TRBV6-1
CDR3 protein: ASSWTGISNQPQH

J gene: TRBJ2-6
V gene: TRBV4-3
CDR3 protein: ASSRGRGHSGANVLT

J gene: TRBJ2-3
V gene: TRBV14
CDR3 protein: ASSRLARDTQY

J gene: TRBJ1-2
V gene: TRBV12-3/TRBV12-4
CDR3 protein: ASNFLHGGPFYGYT

J gene: TRBJ2-1
V gene: TRBV5-6
CDR3 protein: ASSPTVASNEQF

J gene: TRBJ1-4
V gene: TRBV20-1
CDR3 protein: SARVGTVNEKLF

J gene: TRBJ2-7
V gene: TRBV20-1
CDR3 protein: SAEDVILGEQY

J gene: TRBJ1-5
V gene: TRBV20-1
CDR3 protein: SASAGLGGNQPQH

J gene: TRBJ2-3
V gene: TRBV7-2
CDR3 protein: ASSFELTDTQY

J gene: TRBJ1-6
V gene: TRBV18
CDR3 protein: ASSPQASPMNSPLH

J gene: TRBJ2-1
V gene: TRBV6-2/TRBV6-3
CDR3 protein: ASSYSSLAPKNNEQF

J gene: TRBJ2-2
V gene: TRBV27
CDR3 protein: ASCLQRNTGELF